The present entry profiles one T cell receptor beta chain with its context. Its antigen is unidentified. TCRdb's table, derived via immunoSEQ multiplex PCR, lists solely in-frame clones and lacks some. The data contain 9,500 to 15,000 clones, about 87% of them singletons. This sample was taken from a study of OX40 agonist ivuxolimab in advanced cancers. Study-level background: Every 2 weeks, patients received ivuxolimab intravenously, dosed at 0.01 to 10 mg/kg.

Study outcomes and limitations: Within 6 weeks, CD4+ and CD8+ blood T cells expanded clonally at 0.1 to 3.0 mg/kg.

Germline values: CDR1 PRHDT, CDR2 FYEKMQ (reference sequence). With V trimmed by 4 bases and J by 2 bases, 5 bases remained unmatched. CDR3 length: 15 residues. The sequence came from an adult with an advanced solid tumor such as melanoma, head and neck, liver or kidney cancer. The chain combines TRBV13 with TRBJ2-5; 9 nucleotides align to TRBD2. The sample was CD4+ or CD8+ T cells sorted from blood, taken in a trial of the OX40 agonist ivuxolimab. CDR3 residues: CASSSTSGEQETQYF. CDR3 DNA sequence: TGTGCCAGCAGCTCGACTAGCGGAGAACAAGAGACCCAGTACTTC.